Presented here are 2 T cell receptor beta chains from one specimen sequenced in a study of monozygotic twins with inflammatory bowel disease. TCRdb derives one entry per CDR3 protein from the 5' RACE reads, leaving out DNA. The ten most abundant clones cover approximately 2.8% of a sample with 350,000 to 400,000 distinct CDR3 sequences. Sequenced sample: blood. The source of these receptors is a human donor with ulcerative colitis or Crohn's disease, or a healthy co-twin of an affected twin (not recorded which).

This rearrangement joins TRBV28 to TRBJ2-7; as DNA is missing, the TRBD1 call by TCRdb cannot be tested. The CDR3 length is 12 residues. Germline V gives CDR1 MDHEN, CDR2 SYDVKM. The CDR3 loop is CASEGQGHEQYF.

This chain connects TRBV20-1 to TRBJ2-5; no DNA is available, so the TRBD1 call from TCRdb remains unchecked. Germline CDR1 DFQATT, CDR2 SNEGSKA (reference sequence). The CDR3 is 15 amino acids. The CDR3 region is CSADVTGQDQETQYF.